The 25 T cell receptor beta chains below all came from one sample that was sequenced in a study of T-cell memory formation after mild COVID-19 (dated by TCRdb to the early 2020s). The library was produced with 5' RACE. Sequencing relied on an Illumina NovaSeq 6000. TCRdb reanalyzed the raw reads on its own, using fastp at Q25 for trimming and MiXCR for clone calling, and kept in-frame beta chains. Records with the same CDR3 protein are collapsed into one entry carrying the most frequent genes and DNA. The sample profile shows 110,000 to 150,000 distinct CDR3 sequences; 14% of them were found once. Around 30% of the sample is taken by the ten largest. The material sequenced was PBMCs or a T cell subset sorted from them (not recorded which). Receptor source: an adult woman who had mild COVID-19 (a few samples of this study predate the infection). The sample titles of this study are shuffled in the database, so cell type and time point are left out; the donor was told from shared clones.

This clonotype was picked up a small number of times. This chain's CDR3 is CSVEEGQGLAGELFF. The CDR3 DNA follows: TGCAGCGTTGAAGAGGGACAGGGGCTCGCCGGGGAGCTGTTTTTT. The chain recombines TRBV29-1 with TRBJ2-2; 10 bases fit TRBD1. Per the germline V gene, CDR1 is SQVTM and CDR2 is ANQGSEA. The CDR3 is 15 residues long. The junction had 4 bases not matched to a gene; V was cut back by 0 bases and J by 6 bases.

CDR3 DNA sequence: TGTGCCAGCAGCCAATGGTCGCACCTCACAGATACGCAGTATTTT. Its protein is CASSQWSHLTDTQYF. This chain joins TRBV14 and TRBJ2-3; no definite D call. CDR3 length equals 15 residues. CDR1 SGHDN and CDR2 FVKESK come from the germline V gene. V gave up 2 bases and J gave up 2 bases, with 11 bases separating them.

The chain couples TRBV6-5 to TRBJ2-7; 7 nucleotides agree with TRBD2. The CDR3 length is 17 residues. In germline, CDR1 is MNHEY, CDR2 SVGAGI. V shed 5 bases, J shed 3 bases, and the junction held 16 bases outside the gene matches. CDR3 sequence (DNA): TGTGCCAGCAGTCCAGCCCACTGGGAGGGTGGCCTCTACGAGCAGTACTTC. Protein: CASSPAHWEGGLYEQYF.

In its sample, this clonotype was seen a few times. The chain links TRBV14 to TRBJ1-2, with D uncertain. Germline values: CDR1 SGHDN, CDR2 FVKESK. The CDR3 consists of 17 residues. V dropped 1 base and J dropped 0 bases, with 15 bases sitting between them. This chain's CDR3 is CASSQATQPDPNYGYTF. For the CDR3, the DNA is TGTGCCAGCAGCCAAGCGACACAGCCGGACCCTAACTATGGCTACACCTTC.

In this sample, this clonotype turned up many times. The chain recombines TRBV10-3 with TRBJ2-1; tentatively, D is TRBD2 (7 bases). Trimming stripped 3 bases from V and 4 bases from J, with 16 bases between. Germline V gives CDR1 ENHRY, CDR2 SYGVKD. The CDR3 spans 16 residues. The CDR3 spells CAISELGGAGYNEQFF. The CDR3 bases are TGTGCCATCAGTGAATTAGGGGGGGCTGGTTACAATGAGCAGTTCTTC.

The J gene is TRBJ1-1, the V gene TRBV7-2, with D possibly being TRBD1 (5 bases). Germline loops: CDR1 SGHTA, CDR2 FQGNSA. Trimming removed 7 bases at V and 4 bases at J, with 19 bases between. This CDR3 region has 15 residues. DNA for the CDR3: TGTGCCAGCACCTTCGGGTTCTGGGACGGCACTGAAGCTTTCTTT. As protein: CASTFGFWDGTEAFF.

The chain couples TRBV12-3 or TRBV12-4 to TRBJ2-5, with a tentative D call TRBD2 (6 bases). Trimming pared 3 bases from V and 2 bases from J, leaving 22 bases between. CDR3 length: 18 amino acids. DNA for the CDR3: TGTGCCAGCAGTTTGGATGGAGGGTGGGCAGGGTCTCAAGAGACCCAGTACTTC. Protein: CASSLDGGWAGSQETQYF.

The rearrangement joins TRBV27 to TRBJ2-7; D not certain. Germline V CDR1 and CDR2: MNHEY, SMNVEV (reference sequence). The CDR3 extends over 14 amino acids. V lost 6 bases, J lost 2 bases, and 14 bases lay in between. The CDR3 here is CASRSTGGAYEQYF. CDR3 nucleotide sequence: TGTGCCAGCAGATCGACTGGCGGCGCCTACGAGCAGTACTTC.

In its sample, this clonotype was seen many times. This chain links TRBV4-3 with TRBJ2-1, with 11 bases identical to TRBD2. Trimming took 2 bases from V and 9 from J; bases not matched to a gene: 9. CDR1 and CDR2 from the germline V gene are LGHNA and YSLEER. This CDR3 contains 16 residues. Here the CDR3 DNA reads TGCGCCAGCAGCCAAAAACTAGCGGGAGATCTTACTGAGCAGTTCTTC. Its protein product is CASSQKLAGDLTEQFF.

The chain uses TRBV5-1 and TRBJ2-5; tentatively, D is TRBD1 (6 bases). This CDR3 spans 15 amino acids. V gave up 3 bases and J gave up 1 base, with 13 bases separating them. Germline V CDR1 and CDR2: SGHRS, YFSETQ. CDR3 DNA sequence: TGCGCCAGCAGCTCCCAGGGGAACCTCCAAGAGACCCAGTACTTC. Amino acid sequence: CASSSQGNLQETQYF.

This clonotype was counted only a few times. The chain has TRBV19 and TRBJ2-7, with D possibly matching TRBD1 (6 bases). Trimming pared 6 bases from V and 1 base from J, leaving 19 bases between. Looked up from germline, CDR1 is LNHDA and CDR2 is SQIVND (reference sequence). This CDR3 has 16 amino acids. The CDR3 is CASSLSAQGWSYEQYF. The CDR3, as DNA: TGTGCCAGTAGCCTCTCCGCGCAGGGGTGGTCCTACGAGCAGTACTTC. The whole variable domain, filled in from reference TRBV19 and TRBJ2-7, reads DGGITQSPKYLFRKEGQNVTLSCEQNLNHDAMYWYRQDPGQGLRLIYYSQIVNDFQKGDIAEGYSVSREKKESFPLTVTSAQKNPTAFYLCASSLSAQGWSYEQYFGPGTRLTVT.

The V gene is TRBV20-1, the J gene TRBJ2-7; tentatively, D is TRBD1 or TRBD2 (5 bases each). Between the trimmed V and J ends, which lost 5 bases and 5 bases, there was a span of 28 bases. The germline V gene has CDR1 DFQATT and CDR2 SNEGSKA (reference sequence). CDR3 size: 17 residues. The CDR3, as DNA: TGCAGTGCTCCTAGCCCGACCCCCGGGACGTATGGGCACGAGCAGTACTTC. It translates to CSAPSPTPGTYGHEQYF.

This clonotype was counted between two and nine times. The V gene is TRBV27, the J gene TRBJ2-7; D might be TRBD2 (5 bases). Germline V gene sequence: CDR1 MNHEY, CDR2 SMNVEV (reference sequence). V lost 4 bases and J 1 base, leaving 14 bases between the germline ends. This CDR3 spans 15 amino acids. The CDR3 loop is CASSSSPGGSYEQYF. In DNA form, the CDR3 reads TGTGCCAGCAGTTCCAGCCCCGGAGGATCCTACGAGCAGTACTTC.

This clonotype was seen only a few times. The rearrangement joins TRBV29-1 to TRBJ2-7, with D possibly matching TRBD1 (5 bases). CDR1 and CDR2 from the germline V gene are SQVTM and ANQGSEA. The CDR3 runs 12 residues. V lost 1 base and J 4 bases, leaving 8 bases between the germline ends. The CDR3 sequence: CSVEGQGYEQYF. The CDR3 DNA reads TGCAGCGTTGAAGGTCAGGGATACGAGCAGTACTTC.

In the case of this clonotype: The junction departs from germline at one end; a sequencing error may be responsible. The J gene is TRBJ2-1, the V gene TRBV4-1, with D perhaps being TRBD1 or TRBD2 (6 bases each). This CDR3 comprises 13 residues. Germline V gene lookup returns CDR1 MGHRA and CDR2 YSYEKL. The CDR3 loop is CASSQEGGLYPYF. As DNA, the CDR3 is TGCGCCAGCAGCCAAGAAGGGGGGCTGTACCCCTACTTC.

The chain has TRBV5-6 and TRBJ1-5; 8 nucleotides align to TRBD1. The CDR3 totals 17 residues. Germline V CDR1 and CDR2: SGHDT, YYEEEE. The ends lost 0 bases at V and 1 base at J; junction bases unmatched: 6. CDR3: CASSLERQGTSNQPQHF. In DNA form, the CDR3 reads TGTGCCAGCAGCTTGGAGAGACAGGGGACGAGCAATCAGCCCCAGCATTTT.

There are a few counts of this clonotype. The junction and the germline gene differ at one end; a read error may be behind it. V is TRBV7-9 and J is TRBJ2-1; 8 bases line up with TRBD2. The CDR3 covers 16 residues. Per germline, CDR1 SEHNR and CDR2 FQNEAQ (reference sequence). The CDR3 DNA reads as TGTGCCAGCAGCGTAGCTCCTAGCGGGTCCTACAATGAGCAGTTCTTC. Translating gives CASSVAPSGSYNEQFF.

This chain connects TRBV5-1 to TRBJ2-7; D remains unclear. CDR1 SGHRS and CDR2 YFSETQ come from the germline V gene. V was cut by 3 bases and J by 5 bases, with 6 bases left in between. The CDR3 extends over 11 amino acids. The CDR3 reads CASSSGHEQYF. The CDR3, as DNA: TGCGCCAGCAGCTCAGGACACGAGCAGTACTTC.

This chain links TRBV30 with TRBJ2-7; TRBD2 matches at 10 bases. The V gene's germline CDR1 is GTSNPN and CDR2 SVGIG (reference sequence). J gave up 3 bases and V 2 bases, and 1 base lay outside the gene matches. The CDR3 length is 13 residues. The CDR3 spells CAWSSSGGYEQYF. The CDR3 coding sequence is TGTGCCTGGAGTTCTAGCGGGGGCTACGAGCAGTACTTC.

The chain has TRBV20-1 and TRBJ2-3; 10 bases line up with TRBD2. Looked up from germline, CDR1 is DFQATT and CDR2 is SNEGSKA (reference sequence). This CDR3 has 15 amino acids. V lost 4 bases and J lost 4; bases outside the gene matches: 8. The DNA for the CDR3 is TGCAGTGCTATCCAGCGGGAGGGCCCCTCAGATACGCAGTATTTT. This gives the protein CSAIQREGPSDTQYF.

This sequence joins TRBV5-1 and TRBJ1-1; D possibly corresponds to TRBD1 (5 bases). The V and J ends lost 1 base and 0 bases respectively, with 13 bases between them. Germline V gives CDR1 SGHRS, CDR2 YFSETQ. CDR3 length equals 16 residues. DNA for the CDR3: TGCGCCAGCAGCTTGTCTTGGGACTCTATGAACACTGAAGCTTTCTTT. Amino acids: CASSLSWDSMNTEAFF.

The rearrangement links TRBV5-1 to TRBJ2-5; 9 bases agree with TRBD2. Losses at the gene ends were 4 bases for V and 1 base for J; bases not matched to a gene: 5. CDR3 length: 15 residues. CDR1 is SGHRS, CDR2 YFSETQ, per germline. The CDR3 DNA reads TGCGCCAGCAGCCCCTTTAGCGGGAGCCAAGAGACCCAGTACTTC. As protein: CASSPFSGSQETQYF.

This chain links TRBV7-9 with TRBJ2-7, with TRBD2 matching over 12 bases. V shed 5 bases, J shed 4 bases, and the junction held 6 bases outside the gene matches. Germline CDR1 is SEHNR and CDR2 is FQNEAQ (reference sequence). The CDR3 spans 15 residues. CDR3 amino acids: CASSRRLAGEYEQYF. The CDR3 region has the DNA TGTGCCAGCAGCCGAAGACTAGCGGGAGAGTACGAGCAGTACTTC.

Ten or more counts support this clonotype. This chain joins TRBV18 and TRBJ2-7, with 11 bases matching TRBD1. The V gene's germline CDR1 is KGHSH and CDR2 LQKENI. With V trimmed by 4 bases and J by 2 bases, 10 bases remained unmatched. CDR3 length: 17 amino acids. CDR3 loop: CASSQYRPGQGAYEQYF. As DNA, the CDR3 is TGTGCCAGCTCACAGTATAGACCGGGACAGGGGGCCTACGAGCAGTACTTC.

This chain connects TRBV11-3 to TRBJ2-3; TRBD2 aligns across 10 bases. V was clipped by 5 bases and J by 5 bases; unmatched bases: 22. Germline CDR1 SGHNT, CDR2 YENEEA. This CDR3 region has 20 residues. The CDR3 sequence: CASSLGPGKSLAGEEDTQYF. The CDR3 DNA follows: TGTGCCAGCAGCCTAGGTCCCGGGAAAAGTCTAGCGGGGGAGGAAGATACGCAGTATTTT.